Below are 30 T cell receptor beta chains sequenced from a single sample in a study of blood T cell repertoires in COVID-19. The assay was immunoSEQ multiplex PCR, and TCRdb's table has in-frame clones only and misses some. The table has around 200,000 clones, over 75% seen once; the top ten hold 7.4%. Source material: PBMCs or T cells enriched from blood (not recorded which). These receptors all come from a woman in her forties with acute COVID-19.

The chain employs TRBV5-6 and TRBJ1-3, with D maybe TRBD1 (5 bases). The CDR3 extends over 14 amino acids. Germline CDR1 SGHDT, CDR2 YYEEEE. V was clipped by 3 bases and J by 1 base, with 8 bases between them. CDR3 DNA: TGTGCCAGCAGCTGGGGGGGTTCTGGAAACACCATATATTTT. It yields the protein CASSWGGSGNTIYF.

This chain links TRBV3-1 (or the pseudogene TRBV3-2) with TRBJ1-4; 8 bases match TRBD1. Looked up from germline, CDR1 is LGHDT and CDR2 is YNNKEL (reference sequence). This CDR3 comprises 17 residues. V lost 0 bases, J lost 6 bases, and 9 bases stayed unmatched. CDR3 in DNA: TGTGCCAGCAGCCAAGAACGGGACAGGAAAGGGTATGAAAAACTGTTTTTT. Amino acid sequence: CASSQERDRKGYEKLFF.

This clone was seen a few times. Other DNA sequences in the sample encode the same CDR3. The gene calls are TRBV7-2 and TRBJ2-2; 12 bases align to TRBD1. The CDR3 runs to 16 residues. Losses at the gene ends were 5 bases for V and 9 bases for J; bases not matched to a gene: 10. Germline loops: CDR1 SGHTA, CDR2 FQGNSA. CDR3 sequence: CASSQGVGTGGRELFF. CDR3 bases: TGTGCCAGCAGCCAGGGGGTTGGGACAGGGGGCCGGGAGCTGTTTTTT.

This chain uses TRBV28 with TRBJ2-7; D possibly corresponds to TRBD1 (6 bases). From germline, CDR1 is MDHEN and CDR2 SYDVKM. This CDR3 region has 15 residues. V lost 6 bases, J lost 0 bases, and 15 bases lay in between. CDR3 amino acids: CASRPVRGNSYEQYF. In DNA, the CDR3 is TGTGCCAGCAGACCCGTCAGGGGAAACTCCTACGAGCAGTACTTC.

The CDR3 protein is CASSYPGLGSNEQFF. CDR3 in DNA: TGTGCCAGCAGTTACCCGGGACTAGGAAGCAATGAGCAGTTCTTC. This sequence joins TRBV6-5 and TRBJ2-1, with 8 bases matching TRBD2. Trimming at V came to 2 bases and at J to 6 bases, leaving 6 bases not matched to a gene. The CDR3 is 15 residues long. CDR1 and CDR2 (germline): MNHEY, SVGAGI.

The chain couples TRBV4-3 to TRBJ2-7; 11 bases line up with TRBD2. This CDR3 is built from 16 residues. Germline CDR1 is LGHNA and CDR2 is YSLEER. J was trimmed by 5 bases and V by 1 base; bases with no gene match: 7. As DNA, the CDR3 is TGCGCCAGCAGCCAAGGGTTAGCGGGAGGGCCGGACGAGCAGTACTTC. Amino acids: CASSQGLAGGPDEQYF.

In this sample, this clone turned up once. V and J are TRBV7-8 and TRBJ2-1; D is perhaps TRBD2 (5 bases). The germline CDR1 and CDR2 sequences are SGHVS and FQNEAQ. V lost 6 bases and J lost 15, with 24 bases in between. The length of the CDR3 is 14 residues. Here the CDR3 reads CASRGNQEGPVGFF. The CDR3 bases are TGTGCCAGCAGGGGCAACCAAGAGGGCCCGGTGGGGTTCTTC.

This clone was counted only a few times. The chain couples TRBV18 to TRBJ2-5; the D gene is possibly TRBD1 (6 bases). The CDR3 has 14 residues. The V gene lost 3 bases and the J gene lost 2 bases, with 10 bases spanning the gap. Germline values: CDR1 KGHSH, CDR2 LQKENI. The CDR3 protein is CASSPLDRQETQYF. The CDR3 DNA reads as TGTGCCAGCTCACCGTTGGACAGACAAGAGACCCAGTACTTC.

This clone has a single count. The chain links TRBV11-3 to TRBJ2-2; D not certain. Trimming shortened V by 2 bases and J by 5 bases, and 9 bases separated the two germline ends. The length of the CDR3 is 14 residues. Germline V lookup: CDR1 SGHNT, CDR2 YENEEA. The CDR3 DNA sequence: TGTGCCAGCAGCTTACTAGGAGATACCGGGGAGCTGTTTTTT. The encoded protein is CASSLLGDTGELFF.

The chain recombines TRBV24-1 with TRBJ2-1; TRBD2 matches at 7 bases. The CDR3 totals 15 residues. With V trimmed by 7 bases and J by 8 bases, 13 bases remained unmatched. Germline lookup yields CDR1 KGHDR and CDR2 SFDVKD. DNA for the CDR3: TGTGCCACCAGAGGCCGGGACTACCGGGGCTATGAGCAGTTCTTC. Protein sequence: CATRGRDYRGYEQFF.

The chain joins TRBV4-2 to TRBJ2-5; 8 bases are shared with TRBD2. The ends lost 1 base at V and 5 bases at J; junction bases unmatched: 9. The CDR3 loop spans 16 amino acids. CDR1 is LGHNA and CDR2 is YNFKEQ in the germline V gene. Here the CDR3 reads CASSQAGTRVLETQYF. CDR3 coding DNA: TGTGCCAGCAGCCAAGCGGGGACTAGGGTTCTGGAGACCCAGTACTTC.

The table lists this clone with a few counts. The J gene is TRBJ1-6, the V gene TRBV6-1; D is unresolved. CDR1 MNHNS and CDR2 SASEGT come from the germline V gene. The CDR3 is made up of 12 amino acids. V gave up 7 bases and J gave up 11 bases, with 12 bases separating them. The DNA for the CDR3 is TGTGCCAGCAACCAAAGAGTGCCACCCCTCCACTTT. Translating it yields CASNQRVPPLHF.

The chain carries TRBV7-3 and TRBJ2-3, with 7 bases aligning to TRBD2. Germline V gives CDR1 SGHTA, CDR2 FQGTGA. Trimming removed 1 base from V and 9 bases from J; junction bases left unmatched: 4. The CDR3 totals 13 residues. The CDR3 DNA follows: TGTGCCAGCAGCTTAAACCAGCGGGAAACGCAGTATTTT. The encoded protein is CASSLNQRETQYF.

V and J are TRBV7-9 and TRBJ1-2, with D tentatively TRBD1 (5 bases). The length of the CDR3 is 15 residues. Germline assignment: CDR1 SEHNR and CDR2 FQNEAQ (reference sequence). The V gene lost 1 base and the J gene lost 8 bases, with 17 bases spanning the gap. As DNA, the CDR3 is TGTGCCAGCAGCTTAGATACTAACACCAGGGAAGGCTACACCTTC. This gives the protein CASSLDTNTREGYTF.

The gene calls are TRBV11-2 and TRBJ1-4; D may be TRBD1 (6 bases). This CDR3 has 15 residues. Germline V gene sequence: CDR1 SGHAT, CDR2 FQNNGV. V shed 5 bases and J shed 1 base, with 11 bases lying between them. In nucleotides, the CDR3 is TGTGCCAGCAGCCCGATCAGGGGAACTAATGAAAAACTGTTTTTT. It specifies CASSPIRGTNEKLFF.

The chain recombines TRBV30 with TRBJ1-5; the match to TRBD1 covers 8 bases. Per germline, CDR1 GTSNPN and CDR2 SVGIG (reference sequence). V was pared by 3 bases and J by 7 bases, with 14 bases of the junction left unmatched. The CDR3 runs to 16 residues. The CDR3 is CAWRGQGATGGQPQHF. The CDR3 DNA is TGTGCCTGGAGGGGGCAGGGGGCGACTGGGGGGCAGCCCCAGCATTTT.

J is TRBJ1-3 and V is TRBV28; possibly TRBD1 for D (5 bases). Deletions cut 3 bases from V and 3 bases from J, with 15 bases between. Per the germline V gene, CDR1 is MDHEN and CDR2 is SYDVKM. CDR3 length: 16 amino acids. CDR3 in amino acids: CASSFSQGLGGNTIYF. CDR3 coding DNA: TGTGCCAGCAGTTTCTCCCAGGGCTTAGGTGGAAACACCATATATTTT.

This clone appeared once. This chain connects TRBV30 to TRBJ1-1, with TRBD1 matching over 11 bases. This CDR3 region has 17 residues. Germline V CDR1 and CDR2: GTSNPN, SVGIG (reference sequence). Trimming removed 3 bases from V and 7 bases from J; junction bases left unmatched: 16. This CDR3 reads CAWSRRDRGSLGNEAFF. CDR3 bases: TGTGCCTGGAGCCGAAGGGACAGGGGGTCCTTGGGGAATGAAGCTTTCTTT.

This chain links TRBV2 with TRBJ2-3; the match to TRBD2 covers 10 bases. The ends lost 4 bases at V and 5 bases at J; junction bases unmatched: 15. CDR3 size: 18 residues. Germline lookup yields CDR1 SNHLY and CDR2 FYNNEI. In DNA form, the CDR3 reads TGTGCCAGCAGTGCACGGGCGAGCGGGGGGGCGTTTGGAGATACGCAGTATTTT. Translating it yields CASSARASGGAFGDTQYF.

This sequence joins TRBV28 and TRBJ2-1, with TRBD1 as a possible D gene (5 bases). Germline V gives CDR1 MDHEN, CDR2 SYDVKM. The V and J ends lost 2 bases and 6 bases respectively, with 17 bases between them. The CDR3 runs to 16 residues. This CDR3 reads CASSLISSGKANEQFF. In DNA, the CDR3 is TGTGCCAGCAGTTTAATCTCGTCAGGGAAGGCCAATGAGCAGTTCTTC.

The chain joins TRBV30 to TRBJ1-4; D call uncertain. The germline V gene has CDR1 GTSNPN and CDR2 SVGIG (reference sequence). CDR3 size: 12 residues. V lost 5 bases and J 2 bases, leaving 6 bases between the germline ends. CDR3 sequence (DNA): TGTGCCTGGTCCAGGACTAATGAAAAACTGTTTTTT. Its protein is CAWSRTNEKLFF. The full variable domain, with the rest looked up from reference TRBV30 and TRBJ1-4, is SQTIHQWPATLVQPVGSPLSLECTVEGTSNPNLYWYRQAAGRGLQLLFYSVGIGQISSEVPQNLSASRPQDRQFILSSKKLLLSDSGFYLCAWSRTNEKLFFGSGTQLSVL.

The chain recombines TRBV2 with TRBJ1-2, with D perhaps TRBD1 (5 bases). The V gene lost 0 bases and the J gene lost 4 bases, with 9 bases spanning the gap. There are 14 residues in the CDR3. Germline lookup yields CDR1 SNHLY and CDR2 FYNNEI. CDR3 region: CASSEADSFYGYTF. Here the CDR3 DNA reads TGTGCCAGCAGTGAAGCTGACAGCTTCTATGGCTACACCTTC.

The CDR3 nucleotides read TGTGCCAGCAGGGACTACAACACCGGGGAGCTGTTTTTT. Translating it yields CASRDYNTGELFF. The chain recombines TRBV3-1 (or the pseudogene TRBV3-2) with TRBJ2-2; maybe TRBD2 (6 bases). CDR3 length: 13 residues. Germline CDR1 is LGHDT and CDR2 is YNNKEL (reference sequence). V lost 6 bases, J lost 2 bases, and 7 bases lay in between.

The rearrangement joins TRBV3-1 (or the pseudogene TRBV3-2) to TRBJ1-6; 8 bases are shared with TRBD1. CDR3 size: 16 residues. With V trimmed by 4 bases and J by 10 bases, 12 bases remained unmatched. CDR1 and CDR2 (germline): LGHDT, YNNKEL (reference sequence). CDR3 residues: CASSPGQGIPPSPLHF. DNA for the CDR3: TGTGCCAGCAGCCCAGGACAGGGAATACCCCCCTCACCCCTCCACTTT.

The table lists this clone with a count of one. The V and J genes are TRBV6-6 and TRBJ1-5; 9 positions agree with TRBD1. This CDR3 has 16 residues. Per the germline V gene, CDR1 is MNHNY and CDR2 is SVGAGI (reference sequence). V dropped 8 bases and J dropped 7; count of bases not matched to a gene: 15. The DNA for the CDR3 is TGTGCCAGCGGGACAGGGAGTGGTACAGGCTGGCAGCCCCAGCATTTT. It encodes CASGTGSGTGWQPQHF.

The chain's CDR3 is CASSRRTGGTYNEQFF. CDR3 nucleotides: TGTGCCAGCAGCAGACGGACAGGGGGCACTTACAATGAGCAGTTCTTC. This chain joins TRBV11-3 and TRBJ2-1, with 11 bases matching TRBD1. The CDR3 length is 16 residues. The V gene's germline CDR1 is SGHNT and CDR2 YENEEA. V shed 5 bases, J shed 4 bases, and the junction held 7 bases outside the gene matches.

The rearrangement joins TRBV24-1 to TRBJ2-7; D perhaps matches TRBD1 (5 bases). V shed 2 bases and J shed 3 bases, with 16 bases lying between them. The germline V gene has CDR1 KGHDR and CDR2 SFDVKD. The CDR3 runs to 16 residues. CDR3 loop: CATSDSRAVTDYEQYF. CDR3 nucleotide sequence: TGTGCCACCAGTGATTCCCGAGCTGTGACAGACTACGAGCAGTACTTC.

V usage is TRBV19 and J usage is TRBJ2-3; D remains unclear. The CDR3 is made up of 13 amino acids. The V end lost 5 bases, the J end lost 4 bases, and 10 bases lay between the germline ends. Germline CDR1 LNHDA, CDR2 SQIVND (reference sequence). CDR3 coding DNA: TGTGCCAGTAGTTTACGAGATGCAGATACGCAGTATTTT. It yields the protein CASSLRDADTQYF.

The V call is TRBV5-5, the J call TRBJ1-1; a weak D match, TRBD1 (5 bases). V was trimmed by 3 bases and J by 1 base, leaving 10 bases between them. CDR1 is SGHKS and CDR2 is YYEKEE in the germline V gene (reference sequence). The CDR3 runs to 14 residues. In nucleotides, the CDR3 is TGTGCCAGCAGCTCCAGGGTGAGGAACACTGAAGCTTTCTTT. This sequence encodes CASSSRVRNTEAFF.

The CDR3 reads CASSPPGNNSPLHF. DNA of the CDR3: TGTGCCAGCAGCCCACCGGGGAATAATTCACCCCTCCACTTT. This rearrangement joins TRBV7-8 to TRBJ1-6; D unclear. V dropped 5 bases and J dropped 5 bases, with 10 bases sitting between them. The germline gives CDR1 SGHVS, CDR2 FQNEAQ. The CDR3 has 14 residues. The full variable domain, with the rest looked up from reference TRBV7-8 and TRBJ1-6, is GAGVSQSPRYKVAKRGQDVALRCDPISGHVSLFWYQQALGQGPEFLTYFQNEAQLDKSGLPSDRFFAERPEGSVSTLKIQRTQQEDSAVYLCASSPPGNNSPLHFGNGTRLTVT.